The 9 T cell receptor beta chains presented below share a single source sample, sequenced in a study of control samples from healthy donors and cancer patients. Some clones are missing from TCRdb's copy, which holds only in-frame ones; the method was immunoSEQ multiplex PCR. Among 100,000 to 120,000 clones, approximately 80% were seen once, and the ten largest hold approximately 7%. The sample consisted of blood. Every receptor here comes from a man between 18 and 35 years old in good health.

The gene calls are TRBV12-3 or TRBV12-4 and TRBJ1-6; the D is unclear. Trimming left V 3 bases short and J 10 bases short, with 10 bases between. CDR3 length equals 13 residues. CDR3 protein: CASSFRPQSPLHF. The CDR3 bases are TGTGCCAGCAGTTTTAGGCCCCAGTCACCCCTCCACTTT.

The chain is built from TRBV21-1 and TRBJ2-7; TRBD1, the table's D call, lacks a check against the DNA. TRBV21-1 is deemed a pseudogene. The CDR3 loop spans 14 amino acids. CDR3 amino acids: CASSKYRDTQKKYV. CDR3 sequence (DNA): TGTGCCAGCAGCAAATACCGGGACACGCAAAAGAAGTACGTC.

The chain joins TRBV5-1 to TRBJ2-7; D possibly matches TRBD1 or TRBD2 (7 bases each). Looked up from germline, CDR1 is SGHRS and CDR2 is YFSETQ. This CDR3 is built from 14 residues. Trimming left V 0 bases short and J 6 bases short, with 13 bases between. The CDR3 reads CASSLVDREGEQYF. For the CDR3, the DNA is TGCGCCAGCAGCTTGGTTGACAGGGAGGGCGAGCAGTACTTC.

This clone appeared a single time. The chain recombines TRBV19 with TRBJ1-4; the D is unclear. With 8 bases removed from V and 0 bases from J, the gap between germline ends came to 13 bases. The CDR3 runs 15 residues. In germline, CDR1 is LNHDA, CDR2 SQIVND (reference sequence). The CDR3 coding sequence is TGTGCCAGTTCACCTAATCGGGCAACTAATGAAAAACTGTTTTTT. Its protein is CASSPNRATNEKLFF.

This clone was counted only a few times. The J gene is TRBJ2-1, the V gene TRBV2; D might be TRBD2 (5 bases). The ends were cut back, 2 bases at V and 13 bases at J, with 9 bases in the middle. Germline CDR1 SNHLY, CDR2 FYNNEI. There are 11 residues in the CDR3. For the CDR3, the DNA is TGTGCCAGCAGTGAAACTCGGGGACAGTTCTTC. This gives the protein CASSETRGQFF.

V and J are TRBV7-9 and TRBJ2-1; no clear D. The germline V gene encodes CDR1 SEHNR and CDR2 FQNEAQ (reference sequence). The CDR3 covers 12 residues. V lost 2 bases and J 7 bases, leaving 6 bases between the germline ends. The CDR3 protein is CASSLIINEQFF. CDR3 DNA: TGTGCCAGCAGCTTAATTATAAATGAGCAGTTCTTC.

This chain links TRBV12-3 or TRBV12-4 with TRBJ2-5; D remains ambiguous. V gave up 3 bases and J gave up 2 bases, with 4 bases separating them. CDR3 size: 12 residues. As DNA, the CDR3 is TGTGCCAGCAGTTTTGATCAAGAGACCCAGTACTTC. This encodes CASSFDQETQYF.

This chain uses TRBV6-5 with TRBJ1-1; a weak D match, TRBD1 (6 bases). Germline loops: CDR1 MNHEY, CDR2 SVGAGI. The CDR3 totals 16 residues. V shed 2 bases and J shed 5 bases, with 18 bases lying between them. The CDR3 here is CASSYGRGPRGTEAFF. CDR3 nucleotides: TGTGCCAGCAGTTACGGGAGGGGCCCAAGGGGGACTGAAGCTTTCTTT.

The chain joins TRBV29-1 to TRBJ1-2; TRBD1 matches at 9 bases. The trim removed 7 bases at V and 8 bases at J, leaving 5 bases unmatched. The CDR3 is made up of 11 amino acids. CDR1 is SQVTM and CDR2 is ANQGSEA in the germline V gene. CDR3 in DNA: TGCAGCGGAACAGGGGGCGGAGGCTACACCTTC. This encodes CSGTGGGGYTF.